Sequencing of this T cell receptor (beta chain) was carried out in a study of blood T cell repertoires in COVID-19. Germline V lookup: CDR1 LNHDA, CDR2 SQIVND (reference sequence). V was shortened by 2 bases and J by 5 bases, with 10 bases between the two germline ends. The CDR3 totals 15 residues. Only in-frame clones appear in the TCRdb table, and some are missing; sequencing was by immunoSEQ multiplex PCR. The table shows nearly 350,000 clones, with almost 90% occurring only once. This clone turned up a few times. This chain joins TRBV19 and TRBJ1-6, with D possibly being TRBD1 (5 bases). The specimen was peripheral blood. The receptor was derived from a woman between 65 and 79 years old with COVID-19, enrolled during active disease. The chain's CDR3 is CASSIIGGDNSPLHF. For the CDR3, the DNA is TGTGCCAGTAGTATAATCGGGGGAGATAATTCACCCCTCCACTTT.